What follows describes a single T cell receptor beta chain. The germline CDR1 and CDR2 sequences are SGHNT and YENEEA. The ends were cut back, 6 bases at V and 9 bases at J, with 15 bases in the middle. This CDR3 is 13 amino acids long. Original handling: Nucleated cell number was recorded as an estimate derived from reference gene primer amplification. Sequencing was performed with immunoSEQ multiplex PCR; in TCRdb, only in-frame clones are kept and a portion is missing. D and trimming come from the DNA, and the V and J calls and clone size come from that table. The sample holds 250,000 or so clones, 70% to 85% seen once. These data originate in a study of blood T cell repertoires in COVID-19.

The sample taken for sequencing was peripheral blood. The sequence was obtained from an elderly woman with acute or convalescent COVID-19. The chain is built from TRBV11-3 and TRBJ2-4, with D maybe TRBD2 (6 bases). Written as DNA, the CDR3 is TGTGCCAGCAGTCGCAGGGACTCCGGCATTCAGTACTTC. As protein: CASSRRDSGIQYF.